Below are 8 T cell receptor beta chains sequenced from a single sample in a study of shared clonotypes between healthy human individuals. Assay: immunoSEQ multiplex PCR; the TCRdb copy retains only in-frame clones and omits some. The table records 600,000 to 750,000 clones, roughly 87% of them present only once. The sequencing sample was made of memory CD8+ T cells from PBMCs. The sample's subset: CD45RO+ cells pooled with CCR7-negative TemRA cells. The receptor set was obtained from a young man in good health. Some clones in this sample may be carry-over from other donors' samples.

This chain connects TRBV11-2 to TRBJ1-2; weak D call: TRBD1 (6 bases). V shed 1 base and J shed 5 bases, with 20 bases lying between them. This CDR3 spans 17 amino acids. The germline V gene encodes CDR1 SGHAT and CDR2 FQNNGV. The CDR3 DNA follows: TGTGCCAGCAGCTTAGGGGACACCGGTCTCGTATGGTATGGCTACACCTTC. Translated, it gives CASSLGDTGLVWYGYTF. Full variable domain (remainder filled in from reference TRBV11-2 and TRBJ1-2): EAGVAQSPRYKIIEKRQSVAFWCNPISGHATLYWYQQILGQGPKLLIQFQNNGVVDDSQLPKDRFSAERLKGVDSTLKIQPAKLEDSAVYLCASSLGDTGLVWYGYTFGSGTRLTVV.

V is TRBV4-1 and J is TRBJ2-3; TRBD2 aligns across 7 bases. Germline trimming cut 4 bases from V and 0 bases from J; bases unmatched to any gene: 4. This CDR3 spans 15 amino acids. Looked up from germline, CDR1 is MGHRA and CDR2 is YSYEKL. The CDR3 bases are TGCGCCAGCAGCCCCCTAGCGGTTAGCACAGATACGCAGTATTTT. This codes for CASSPLAVSTDTQYF.

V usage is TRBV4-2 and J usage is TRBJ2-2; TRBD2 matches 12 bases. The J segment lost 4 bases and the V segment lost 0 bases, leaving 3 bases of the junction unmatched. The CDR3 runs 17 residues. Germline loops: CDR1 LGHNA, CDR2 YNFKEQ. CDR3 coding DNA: TGTGCCAGCAGCCAAGATCGACTAGCGGGGGTCACCGGGGAGCTGTTTTTT. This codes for CASSQDRLAGVTGELFF.

Here the CDR3 reads CAISDWALAGEQFF. For the CDR3, the DNA is TGTGCCATCAGTGATTGGGCGCTAGCCGGTGAGCAGTTCTTC. This chain joins TRBV10-3 and TRBJ2-1; D perhaps matches TRBD2 (5 bases). This CDR3 contains 14 residues. Germline V CDR1 and CDR2: ENHRY, SYGVKD. Trimming shortened V by 3 bases and J by 9 bases, and 15 bases separated the two germline ends.

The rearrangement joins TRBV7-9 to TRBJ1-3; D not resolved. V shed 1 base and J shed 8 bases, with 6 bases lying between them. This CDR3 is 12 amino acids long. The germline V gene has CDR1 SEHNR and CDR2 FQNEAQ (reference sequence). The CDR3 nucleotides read TGTGCCAGCAGCTTAGTTTGGGACACCATATATTTT. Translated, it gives CASSLVWDTIYF.

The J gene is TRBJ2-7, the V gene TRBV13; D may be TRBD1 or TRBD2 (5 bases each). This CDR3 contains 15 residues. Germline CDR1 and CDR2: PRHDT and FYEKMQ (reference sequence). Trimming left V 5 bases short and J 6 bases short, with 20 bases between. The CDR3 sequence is CASSTRDRPASEQYF. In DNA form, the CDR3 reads TGTGCCAGCAGCACACGGGACCGCCCGGCCAGCGAGCAGTACTTC.

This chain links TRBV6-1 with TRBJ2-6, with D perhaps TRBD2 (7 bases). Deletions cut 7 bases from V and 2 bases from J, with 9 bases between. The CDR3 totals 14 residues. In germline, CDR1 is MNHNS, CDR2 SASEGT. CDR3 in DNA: TGTGCCAGCACCGGGGGGCCTGGGGCCAACGTCCTGACTTTC. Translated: CASTGGPGANVLTF.

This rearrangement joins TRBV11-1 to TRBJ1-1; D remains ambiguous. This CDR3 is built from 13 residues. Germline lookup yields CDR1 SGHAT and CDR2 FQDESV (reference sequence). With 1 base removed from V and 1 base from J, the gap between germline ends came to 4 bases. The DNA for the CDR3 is TGTGCCAGCAGCTTAGTAGGGAACACTGAAGCTTTCTTT. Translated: CASSLVGNTEAFF.